The rows below give T cell receptor beta chains drawn from one sample of a study of CD8 T cells in Susac syndrome. TCRdb reprocessed the immunoSEQ multiplex PCR reads with MiXCR, giving one entry per CDR3 protein. Of about 300,000 distinct CDR3 sequences listed, approximately 89% are singletons. Sequenced: CD8+ T cells from PBMCs. Every receptor here comes from a human donor with multiple sclerosis. The CDR3 runs from the conserved cysteine through the conserved F or W. A D gene is named only where the DNA matches it firmly.

13,-,TRBJ1-5,TRBV4-3,CASSQARGQPQHF
16,-,TRBJ2-3,TRBV3-1,CASSPYRDFLTDAQYF
17,-,TRBJ2-3,TRBV23-1,CASSQSSRRGYTDTQYF
15,TRBD2,TRBJ2-5,TRBV25-1,CASSLREGRGETQYF
16,-,TRBJ2-1,TRBV27,CASSPFGGSSYNEQFF
12,-,TRBJ1-1,TRBV19,CASTPGNTEAFF
14,TRBD2,TRBJ2-5,TRBV5-6,CASSTGLLKETQYF
12,-,TRBJ2-7,TRBV5-1,CASSTLPGEQYF
14,TRBD1,TRBJ1-1,TRBV28,CASDPRTGNTEAFF
15,-,TRBJ2-2,TRBV5-1,CASSLAELWAGELFF
14,-,TRBJ2-1,TRBV5-4,CASNLWGFYNEQFF
15,-,TRBJ2-7,TRBV5-5,CASSLGMTASYEQYF
15,-,TRBJ1-5,TRBV6-2/TRBV6-3,CASLRARERNQPQHF
13,-,TRBJ1-2,TRBV2,CASSEGDNYGYTF
18,-,TRBJ1-2,TRBV9,CASSAGSSGVASNYGYTF
17,TRBD2,TRBJ2-7,TRBV7-9,CASSPNLAGDGIYEQYF
15,-,TRBJ2-4,TRBV4-3,CASSQDGQGGNIQYF
15,-,TRBJ2-1,TRBV24-1,CATSDSPGPSHQAFF
15,-,TRBJ2-3,TRBV27,CASSTTRAGTDTQYF
13,-,TRBJ2-1,TRBV5-6,CASSLAVVDEQFF
13,-,TRBJ1-6,TRBV29-1,CSVEEIADSPLHF
14,TRBD1,TRBJ2-7,TRBV6-5,CASSYGTGNYEQYF
15,TRBD2,TRBJ2-1,TRBV6-2/TRBV6-3,CASSWTSGGLDEQFF
15,-,TRBJ1-6,TRBV2,CASRTGRGEGSPLHF
12,TRBD2,TRBJ2-7,TRBV9,CASSSEAGEQYF
22,TRBD2,TRBJ2-5,TRBV3-1,CASSQEVRAGGHHTSKCETQYF
17,-,TRBJ2-2,TRBV28,CASSEWKAFSWTGELFF
15,-,TRBJ2-7,TRBV6-2/TRBV6-3,CASSLPTEPPYEQYF
13,-,TRBJ2-7,TRBV23-1,CASSRPNSYEQYF
12,-,TRBJ2-3,TRBV12-5,CASGLTGDTQYF
17,-,TRBJ2-1,TRBV24-1,CATSDRGSPLSYNEQFF
15,-,TRBJ2-1,TRBV4-1,CASSQHPPGVNEQFF
13,-,TRBJ2-1,TRBV6-5,CASSLVRADEQFF
14,-,TRBJ2-7,TRBV21-1,CASSRLLDVYEQYF
13,-,TRBJ2-5,TRBV7-9,CASSPGPQETQYF
16,-,TRBJ1-4,TRBV7-9,CASSFGGGATNEKLFF
13,TRBD1,TRBJ1-2,TRBV30,CAWGDSLNYGYTF
12,-,TRBJ1-2,TRBV25-1,CASMMGSSGYTF
13,-,TRBJ2-7,TRBV30,CAWSSGHSYEQYF
13,-,TRBJ1-2,TRBV30,CAWRGKPGYGYTF
13,TRBD2,TRBJ2-1,TRBV24-1,CATSRAGLAGEFF
19,TRBD1,TRBJ2-3,TRBV3-1,CASSRHPGGITLGTDTQYF
15,-,TRBJ1-1,TRBV7-9,CASSLAGGPYTEAFF
13,-,TRBJ2-7,TRBV5-6,CASRQALYYEQYF
15,-,TRBJ1-1,TRBV19,CASSRAGRTNTEAFF
13,-,TRBJ1-5,TRBV27,CASSYAGSQPQHF
13,-,TRBJ2-7,TRBV12-3/TRBV12-4,CASSFNRYYEQYF
11,-,TRBJ2-1,TRBV5-4,CASSYIAEQFF